This T cell receptor beta chain was sequenced for a study of post-analysis software for immune sequencing data. Study-wide context: Relapsing-remitting, secondary progressive and progressive-relapsing multiple sclerosis courses were included. Findings and limits, study-wide: Significantly decreased normalized Chao1 diversity was recorded for multiple sclerosis patients relative to controls. Batch-mates among the samples co-clustered strongly by F measure. The five TRBV segments detected at higher frequency in patients than in controls included TRBV5-6, TRBV5-1 and TRBV20-1.

This clonotype was seen more than once but under ten times. No antigen is known for it. With 4 bases clipped from V and 2 bases from J, the junction kept 7 bases outside the gene matches. The germline V gene has CDR1 LGHDT and CDR2 YNNKEL (reference sequence). The CDR3 totals 17 residues. Unique molecular identifiers were carried by the TCR beta cDNA libraries. T cells numbering about 0.85 to 11 million gave rise to a few hundred thousand cDNA molecules. MiXCR, run by TCRdb on the PCR reads, gives a single entry per CDR3 protein. The data show roughly 620,000 distinct CDR3 sequences, about 44% seen once.

The receptor was isolated from a girl between 10 and 17 years old with multiple sclerosis. Material for sequencing was blood. V gene TRBV3-1 combines with J gene TRBJ2-3, with TRBD2 matching over 12 bases. The CDR3 nucleotides read TGTGCCAGCAGCCCCCCCCGACTAGCGGGGGTCACAGATACGCAGTATTTT. Protein sequence: CASSPPRLAGVTDTQYF.